The 10 T cell receptor beta chains listed next were all sequenced from one sample in a study of human T cells and chemical hapten exposure. Specified time point: patch test 3, about 24 weeks after DPC sensitization. Treatment given: therapeutic diphenylcyclopropenone sensitization with weekly scalp DPC. TCRdb fed the RACE reads into MiXCR, producing one record per CDR3 protein. The sample yields approximately 88,000 distinct CDR3 sequences, 10% to 15% seen once. The sample in question was whole blood, obtained in connection with sensitization to the hapten diphenylcyclopropenone (DPC). The receptors shown here come from a woman aged 45 to 65 with alopecia areata. Some clones in this sample may be carry-over from other donors' samples.

This clonotype was seen a few times. This chain uses TRBV18 with TRBJ2-7, with a tentative D call TRBD1 (6 bases). This CDR3 has 14 amino acids. CDR1 and CDR2 (germline): KGHSH, LQKENI. V was cut by 4 bases and J by 0 bases, with 10 bases left in between. CDR3 nucleotides: TGTGCCAGCTCACAACAGGGTACCTCCTACGAGCAGTACTTC. It codes for CASSQQGTSYEQYF.

In its sample, this clonotype was seen many times. The chain has TRBV5-1 and TRBJ2-7, with a tentative D call TRBD1 (6 bases). The germline CDR1 and CDR2 sequences are SGHRS and YFSETQ. This CDR3 region has 15 residues. Trimming took 5 bases from V and 2 from J, leaving 17 bases between them. The CDR3 is CASRTGQHLPYEQYF. The CDR3 DNA is TGCGCCAGCAGGACCGGACAGCACCTTCCCTACGAGCAGTACTTC.

The chain recombines TRBV5-1 with TRBJ2-7; no firm D call. The CDR3 runs to 14 residues. The germline CDR1 and CDR2 sequences are SGHRS and YFSETQ. V dropped 0 bases and J dropped 6 bases, with 13 bases sitting between them. The CDR3 loop reads CASSLAMDPTEQYF. The CDR3 nucleotides read TGCGCCAGCAGCTTGGCGATGGACCCCACCGAGCAGTACTTC.

In its sample, this clonotype was seen a few times. The chain couples TRBV29-1 to TRBJ2-1, with a possible D match to TRBD2 (6 bases). Germline V lookup: CDR1 SQVTM, CDR2 ANQGSEA. Trimming stripped 6 bases from V and 4 bases from J, with 16 bases between. The CDR3 is 14 amino acids. CDR3: CSVGVLAVYNEQFF. As DNA, the CDR3 is TGCAGCGTGGGGGTTTTAGCGGTGTACAATGAGCAGTTCTTC.

The genes are TRBV6-1 and TRBJ2-3; D uncertain. CDR1 MNHNS and CDR2 SASEGT come from the germline V gene. This CDR3 comprises 14 residues. The germline V and J ends were trimmed by 3 bases and 2 bases, with 9 bases remaining between them. The CDR3: CASSELSTTDTQYF. The CDR3 region has the DNA TGTGCCAGCAGTGAGTTATCGACCACAGATACGCAGTATTTT.

The CDR3 DNA reads as TGTGCCAGTAGTATAATCCTAGCGGAAACCGGGGAGCTGTTTTTT. It yields the protein CASSIILAETGELFF. The chain employs TRBV19 and TRBJ2-2; 7 nucleotides agree with TRBD2. The length of the CDR3 is 15 residues. V shed 2 bases, J shed 5 bases, and the junction held 5 bases outside the gene matches. In germline, CDR1 is LNHDA, CDR2 SQIVND (reference sequence).

The rearrangement links TRBV5-1 to TRBJ2-7; perhaps TRBD2 as D (5 bases). V was trimmed by 4 bases and J by 2 bases, leaving 16 bases between them. Looked up from germline, CDR1 is SGHRS and CDR2 is YFSETQ. CDR3 length: 15 residues. CDR3 sequence: CASSPGWRATYEQYF. In nucleotides, the CDR3 is TGCGCCAGCAGCCCCGGGTGGCGGGCCACCTACGAGCAGTACTTC. The full variable domain, completed using reference TRBV5-1 and TRBJ2-7, is KAGVTQTPRYLIKTRGQQVTLSCSPISGHRSVSWYQQTPGQGLQFLFEYFSETQRNKGNFPGRFSGRQFSNSRSEMNVSTLELGDSALYLCASSPGWRATYEQYFGPGTRLTVT.

This rearrangement joins TRBV7-9 to TRBJ2-7; D perhaps matches TRBD1 (5 bases). Germline loops: CDR1 SEHNR, CDR2 FQNEAQ (reference sequence). The CDR3 is 14 residues long. Deletions cut 5 bases from V and 3 bases from J, with 14 bases between. The DNA of the CDR3 is TGTGCCAGCAGCGCGACAGCGACCCGCTACGAGCAGTACTTC. It translates to CASSATATRYEQYF.

The V gene is TRBV7-2, the J gene TRBJ1-1; 7 bases fit TRBD1. From germline, CDR1 is SGHTA and CDR2 FQGNSA. The CDR3 has 14 residues. The V and J ends lost 5 bases and 5 bases, in that order; junction bases with no gene match: 8. CDR3: CASSQRSGGTEAFF. The CDR3 bases are TGTGCCAGCAGCCAGAGGTCAGGGGGAACTGAAGCTTTCTTT.

This clonotype was found once. The V gene is TRBV9, the J gene TRBJ2-1; D is uncertain. Germline assignment: CDR1 SGDLS and CDR2 YYNGEE. The CDR3 has 15 residues. Deletions cut 3 bases from V and 1 base from J, with 11 bases between. CDR3 region: CASSARTASYNEQFF. The CDR3 nucleotides are TGTGCCAGCAGCGCCAGGACCGCTTCCTACAATGAGCAGTTCTTC.